This is a list of T cell receptor beta chains from one sample in a study of blood T cell repertoires in COVID-19. Libraries were prepared by immunoSEQ multiplex PCR; TCRdb keeps only in-frame clonotypes and omits some of them. The sample carries 150,000 to 200,000 clones, around nine tenths recorded once. Sequencing input: peripheral blood. The receptors originated from a woman aged 18 to 35 who had recovered from COVID-19. CDR3s include the opening cysteine and the closing phenylalanine or tryptophan. Each record gives: J gene, clone size, V gene, D gene, CDR3 DNA, CDR3 protein. A D gene is named only where the DNA matches it firmly. Size is stated for part of the rows, as once, few or many counts, or as a class when the clone is expanded.

J: TRBJ1-2
size: NA
V: TRBV7-2
D: TRBD1
DNA: TGTGCCAGCAGCTCAGGGGGAGCAGGGGCGTCGGCCTATGGCTACACCTTC
CDR3: CASSSGGAGASAYGYTF

J: TRBJ2-7
size: NA
V: TRBV19
D: TRBD1
DNA: TGTGCCAGTTCGAGCGGACAGGGATACGAGCAGTACTTC
CDR3: CASSSGQGYEQYF

J: TRBJ2-3
size: NA
V: TRBV12-3/TRBV12-4
D: TRBD1
DNA: TGTGCCAGCCAGGGACAGACGTCAGATACGCAGTATTTT
CDR3: CASQGQTSDTQYF

J: TRBJ1-4
size: once
V: TRBV5-4
D: NA
DNA: TGTGCCAGCAGCCCAGGGATAGATGAAAAACTGTTTTTT
CDR3: CASSPGIDEKLFF

J: TRBJ1-6
size: NA
V: TRBV9
D: NA
DNA: TGTGCCAGCAGCCTCGGGGGAAGGGGGGGTTCACCCCTCCACTTT
CDR3: CASSLGGRGGSPLHF

J: TRBJ1-2
size: NA
V: TRBV9
D: TRBD1
DNA: TGTGCCAGCAGCGTAGGAGACAGGGTTGGCTATGGCTACACCTTC
CDR3: CASSVGDRVGYGYTF

J: TRBJ1-1
size: NA
V: TRBV4-3
D: NA
DNA: TGCGCCAGCAGCCAAGGGGGCGGGAGAGAAGCTTTCTTT
CDR3: CASSQGGGREAFF

J: TRBJ1-1
size: NA
V: TRBV7-2
D: TRBD1
DNA: TGTGCCAGCAGCCTCCCGGGACAGGTTTCTTTCTTT
CDR3: CASSLPGQVSFF

J: TRBJ2-4
size: NA
V: TRBV19
D: TRBD2
DNA: TGTGCCAGTAGTATAAGGGCGGGGGTCGAAAACATTCAGTACTTC
CDR3: CASSIRAGVENIQYF

J: TRBJ1-1
size: NA
V: TRBV7-2
D: NA
DNA: TGTGCCAGCAGCTTAGACAAGGGGTTTGGGACTGAAGCTTTCTTT
CDR3: CASSLDKGFGTEAFF

J: TRBJ1-1
size: NA
V: TRBV4-1
D: NA
DNA: TGCGCCAGCAGCCCAAGCGGGTTTGGGCACACTGAAGCTTTCTTT
CDR3: CASSPSGFGHTEAFF

J: TRBJ2-5
size: few
V: TRBV13
D: NA
DNA: TGTGCCAGCAGCGGACCGGGGGGCCGGGAGACCCAGTACTTC
CDR3: CASSGPGGRETQYF

J: TRBJ1-2
size: NA
V: TRBV7-9
D: NA
DNA: TGTGCCAGCAGCCCATTCCGTCGAGCTGGCTACACCTTC
CDR3: CASSPFRRAGYTF

J: TRBJ2-1
size: NA
V: TRBV6-5
D: NA
DNA: TGTGCCAGCAGTTACATAGACACGTACAATGAGCAGTTCTTC
CDR3: CASSYIDTYNEQFF

J: TRBJ2-1
size: NA
V: TRBV24-1
D: TRBD1
DNA: TGTGCCACCAGTGCCCTAGGACAGGGGATGAACAATGAGCAGTTCTTC
CDR3: CATSALGQGMNNEQFF

J: TRBJ1-1
size: NA
V: TRBV6-2/TRBV6-3
D: TRBD1
DNA: TGTGCCAGCAGCCTTACAGGGGTCGGGACTGAAGCTTTCTTT
CDR3: CASSLTGVGTEAFF

J: TRBJ2-1
size: NA
V: TRBV7-2
D: NA
DNA: TGTGCCAGCAGCTTAGAGAGGCCGAGCTCCTACAATGAGCAGTTCTTC
CDR3: CASSLERPSSYNEQFF

J: TRBJ1-1
size: NA
V: TRBV3-1/TRBV3-2
D: TRBD1
DNA: TGTGCCAGCAGCTTTCGACAGGGATCGTGCACTGAAGCTTTCTTT
CDR3: CASSFRQGSCTEAFF

J: TRBJ2-3
size: NA
V: TRBV19
D: TRBD2
DNA: TGTGCCAGTACCAAACTGACTAGCGGGGAAAAAGATACGCAGTATTTT
CDR3: CASTKLTSGEKDTQYF

J: TRBJ1-2
size: NA
V: TRBV27
D: NA
DNA: TGTGCCAGCAGTTTAACAGGCAACTATGGCTACACCTTC
CDR3: CASSLTGNYGYTF

J: TRBJ2-1
size: NA
V: TRBV30
D: NA
DNA: TGTGCCTGGAGTAACGGGATTGGAAATGAGCAGTTCTTC
CDR3: CAWSNGIGNEQFF

J: TRBJ2-3
size: NA
V: TRBV9
D: NA
DNA: TGTGCCAGCAGCGTAGTGGCAGGGGCAAAGGGGGATACGCAGTATTTT
CDR3: CASSVVAGAKGDTQYF

J: TRBJ2-6
size: once
V: TRBV15
D: TRBD2
DNA: TGTGCCACCAGCAGAGAGCGGGGGGCAGGTGGGGCCAACGTCCTGACTTTC
CDR3: CATSRERGAGGANVLTF

J: TRBJ2-3
size: NA
V: TRBV11-2
D: TRBD2
DNA: TGTGCCAGCAGCTATCAGGGGAATCGGCTAGCGGGCCAAGATACGCAGTATTTT
CDR3: CASSYQGNRLAGQDTQYF

J: TRBJ1-6
size: NA
V: TRBV6-1
D: NA
DNA: TGTGCCAGCAGTGAAATGGGAGGTCAGATCTCACCCCTCCACTTT
CDR3: CASSEMGGQISPLHF

J: TRBJ1-3
size: NA
V: TRBV11-3
D: NA
DNA: TGTGCCAGCAGCTTGGGCGACAGGCGAGGAGGAAACACCATATATTTT
CDR3: CASSLGDRRGGNTIYF

J: TRBJ2-7
size: once
V: TRBV13
D: NA
DNA: TGTGCCAGCAGCTCCGGTCGTTACGAGCAGTACTTC
CDR3: CASSSGRYEQYF

J: TRBJ1-3
size: NA
V: TRBV19
D: TRBD1
DNA: TGTGCCAGTAGTATGGAGGGGGCAAGATCTGGAAACACCATATATTTT
CDR3: CASSMEGARSGNTIYF

J: TRBJ2-1
size: NA
V: TRBV6-5
D: NA
DNA: TGTGCCAGCAGACGTAGCGGCCACCCCTACAATGAGCAGTTCTTC
CDR3: CASRRSGHPYNEQFF

J: TRBJ2-3
size: NA
V: TRBV7-2
D: TRBD2
DNA: TGTGCCAGCAGCTCCATGACTAGCGGGGGGGCCGCAGATACGCAGTATTTT
CDR3: CASSSMTSGGAADTQYF

J: TRBJ1-2
size: few
V: TRBV6-5
D: NA
DNA: TGTGCCAGCAGTTCAGGCAAATACTATGGCTACACCTTC
CDR3: CASSSGKYYGYTF

J: TRBJ1-5
size: NA
V: TRBV7-6
D: NA
DNA: TGTGCCAGCAGCTTAGAAGCTTCGAGCAATCAGCCCCAGCATTTT
CDR3: CASSLEASSNQPQHF

J: TRBJ2-7
size: NA
V: TRBV7-9
D: TRBD2
DNA: TGTGCCAGCACCATCGGGGGGGGCACCTACGAGCAGTACTTC
CDR3: CASTIGGGTYEQYF

J: TRBJ2-3
size: NA
V: TRBV15
D: TRBD2
DNA: TGTGCCACCAGCGGAGGGTCGACTAGCGAGAGCACAGATACGCAGTATTTT
CDR3: CATSGGSTSESTDTQYF

J: TRBJ2-7
size: NA
V: TRBV5-4
D: NA
DNA: TGTGCCAGCAGCTTGGGAGGCTACGAGCAGTACTTC
CDR3: CASSLGGYEQYF

J: TRBJ1-2
size: NA
V: TRBV5-1
D: TRBD1
DNA: TGCGCCAGCAGCTTGATTTGGGGGAGTGGGGACAGGACTTATGGCTACACCTTC
CDR3: CASSLIWGSGDRTYGYTF

J: TRBJ2-5
size: NA
V: TRBV5-1
D: TRBD1
DNA: TGCGCCAGCAGCTTGGGACAGGGGGGAGAGACCCAGTACTTC
CDR3: CASSLGQGGETQYF

J: TRBJ2-1
size: NA
V: TRBV18
D: NA
DNA: TGTGCCAGCTCACCACTCCTCTACAATGAGCAGTTCTTC
CDR3: CASSPLLYNEQFF

J: TRBJ1-1
size: NA
V: TRBV27
D: NA
DNA: TGTGCCAGCAGTTCTAGGGGTAAGGGTCGCACTGAAGCTTTCTTT
CDR3: CASSSRGKGRTEAFF